The sequence of this T cell receptor beta chain was determined in a study of OX40 agonist ivuxolimab in advanced cancers. Study results and limitations: The CD4+ and CD8+ T cells in the blood had expanded clonally by week 6 at 0.1 to 3.0 mg/kg.

Sequencing was performed with immunoSEQ multiplex PCR; in TCRdb, only in-frame clones are kept and a portion is missing. This table has roughly 140,000 clones, approximately 94% appearing once. In the case of this clone: What it recognizes is unknown.

V was shortened by 5 bases and J by 11 bases, with 21 bases between the two germline ends. The CDR3 has 14 amino acids. The germline gives CDR1 MRHNA, CDR2 SNTAGT. This TCR derives from an adult with an advanced solid tumor such as melanoma, head and neck, liver or kidney cancer. This specimen was CD4+ or CD8+ T cells sorted from blood, taken in a trial of the OX40 agonist ivuxolimab. The chain combines TRBV6-4 with TRBJ1-2, with D uncertain. The DNA of the CDR3 is TGTGCCAGCAGTCCGGAGGGTAACACTCTACTGTACACCTTC. It is translated as CASSPEGNTLLYTF.